These T cell receptor beta chains were read from a single sample in a study of T cell repertoires in cytomegalovirus infection. TCRdb itself ran the reads through MiXCR, one entry per CDR3 protein. The data contain more than 150,000 distinct CDR3 sequences, about a sixth of them singletons. Source material: CD8+ T cells from PBMCs. These receptor sequences come from a human donor in good health (CMV status not recorded). Some clones in this sample may be carry-over from other donors' samples. The CDR3 runs from the conserved cysteine through the conserved F or W. A D gene is named only where the DNA matches it firmly. Clone size appears in some rows only: once, few, many, or a class for an expanded clone.

J gene: TRBJ1-1
V gene: TRBV6-2/TRBV6-3
D gene: .
clone size: .
CDR3 protein: CASSYSGATRNTEAFF
CDR3 DNA: TGTGCCAGCAGTTACTCGGGAGCCACGAGGAACACTGAAGCTTTCTTT

J gene: TRBJ2-1
V gene: TRBV7-2
D gene: TRBD2
clone size: many
CDR3 protein: CASSLNKRGLAGRVGEQFF
CDR3 DNA: TGTGCCAGCAGCTTAAATAAGAGGGGACTAGCGGGACGAGTAGGTGAGCAGTTCTTC

J gene: TRBJ2-7
V gene: TRBV6-6
D gene: .
clone size: few
CDR3 protein: CASSYSGGTYEQYF
CDR3 DNA: TGTGCCAGCAGTTACTCTGGGGGTACCTACGAGCAGTACTTC

J gene: TRBJ2-7
V gene: TRBV5-1
D gene: .
clone size: few
CDR3 protein: CASSYAGNWNEQYF
CDR3 DNA: TGCGCCAGCAGTTATGCCGGGAATTGGAACGAGCAGTACTTC

J gene: TRBJ2-7
V gene: TRBV20-1
D gene: TRBD1
clone size: .
CDR3 protein: CSARAGTDYEQYF
CDR3 DNA: TGCAGTGCTAGAGCCGGGACAGACTACGAGCAGTACTTC

J gene: TRBJ1-1
V gene: TRBV4-1
D gene: TRBD1
clone size: few
CDR3 protein: CASSPGTGSTEAFF
CDR3 DNA: TGCGCCAGCAGCCCCGGGACAGGGAGTACTGAAGCTTTCTTT

J gene: TRBJ2-7
V gene: TRBV12-3/TRBV12-4
D gene: TRBD2
clone size: many
CDR3 protein: CASSPAGTSLYEQYF
CDR3 DNA: TGTGCCAGCAGTCCTGCCGGGACTAGTCTATACGAGCAGTACTTC

J gene: TRBJ2-3
V gene: TRBV4-3
D gene: TRBD2
clone size: few
CDR3 protein: CASSQTKAGVFTDTQYF
CDR3 DNA: TGCGCCAGCAGCCAGACCAAAGCGGGAGTGTTCACAGATACGCAGTATTTT

J gene: TRBJ2-7
V gene: TRBV5-1
D gene: .
clone size: .
CDR3 protein: CASSWISGTYYEQYF
CDR3 DNA: TGCGCCAGCAGCTGGATATCCGGGACATACTACGAGCAGTACTTC

J gene: TRBJ2-2
V gene: TRBV7-6
D gene: .
clone size: medium-sized
CDR3 protein: CASSQGGAELNTGELFF
CDR3 DNA: TGTGCCAGCAGCCAAGGGGGAGCGGAATTGAACACCGGGGAGCTGTTTTTT

J gene: TRBJ2-1
V gene: TRBV20-1
D gene: .
clone size: few
CDR3 protein: CSARSGVNEQFF
CDR3 DNA: TGCAGTGCAAGAAGTGGGGTTAATGAGCAGTTCTTC

J gene: TRBJ2-5
V gene: TRBV7-2
D gene: .
clone size: .
CDR3 protein: CASTKSWGLKETQYF
CDR3 DNA: TGTGCCAGCACCAAGAGCTGGGGCCTTAAGGAGACCCAGTACTTC

J gene: TRBJ2-2
V gene: TRBV6-2/TRBV6-3
D gene: .
clone size: few
CDR3 protein: CASSRAVTGELFF
CDR3 DNA: TGTGCCAGCAGTCGAGCGGTTACCGGGGAGCTGTTTTTT

J gene: TRBJ2-5
V gene: TRBV7-9
D gene: .
clone size: .
CDR3 protein: CASSASGAKETQYF
CDR3 DNA: TGTGCCAGCAGCGCCTCGGGTGCAAAAGAGACCCAGTACTTC

J gene: TRBJ1-1
V gene: TRBV7-8
D gene: .
clone size: few
CDR3 protein: CASSSTGKNTEAFF
CDR3 DNA: TGTGCCAGCAGCTCCACAGGGAAAAACACTGAAGCTTTCTTT

J gene: TRBJ1-1
V gene: TRBV2
D gene: .
clone size: few
CDR3 protein: CASSHGGSAEAFF
CDR3 DNA: TGTGCCAGCAGTCACGGGGGATCGGCTGAAGCTTTCTTT

J gene: TRBJ2-1
V gene: TRBV9
D gene: TRBD2
clone size: .
CDR3 protein: CASSVDPSGGKGEQFF
CDR3 DNA: TGTGCCAGCAGCGTAGACCCCTCGGGAGGAAAGGGTGAGCAGTTCTTC

J gene: TRBJ2-7
V gene: TRBV12-3/TRBV12-4
D gene: .
clone size: .
CDR3 protein: CASRSGTAAHSEQYF
CDR3 DNA: TGTGCCAGCAGATCCGGGACGGCTGCTCATTCCGAGCAGTACTTC

J gene: TRBJ2-7
V gene: TRBV7-2
D gene: TRBD1
clone size: few
CDR3 protein: CASAPGQGAREQYF
CDR3 DNA: TGTGCCAGCGCTCCCGGACAGGGGGCTAGGGAGCAGTACTTC

J gene: TRBJ2-7
V gene: TRBV7-3
D gene: TRBD2
clone size: .
CDR3 protein: CASSLEAGPTYEQYF
CDR3 DNA: TGTGCCAGCAGCTTAGAAGCGGGGCCTACCTACGAGCAGTACTTC